These 11 T cell receptor beta chains were all obtained from the same sample, sequenced in a study of human T cells and chemical hapten exposure. Time point in this sample: pre-sensitization, week 0. Noted treatment: therapeutic diphenylcyclopropenone sensitization with weekly scalp DPC. TCRdb processed the RACE reads anew with MiXCR; each CDR3 protein has one entry. The sample yields 90,000 or so distinct CDR3 sequences, 6.5% to 10% seen once. This specimen consisted of whole blood, obtained in connection with sensitization to the hapten diphenylcyclopropenone (DPC). The receptor set was obtained from a man in his forties with alopecia areata. Some clones in this sample may be carry-over from other donors' samples.

Note on this clonotype: Possible read error: a much larger clone is one base away. This sequence joins TRBV29-1 and TRBJ1-1; no clear D gene. The germline V gene encodes CDR1 SQVTM and CDR2 ANQGSEA. This CDR3 has 13 amino acids. CDR3 DNA: TGCATCGTTGATATGAAGGAGAGCACTGAAGCTTTCTTT. Its protein is CIVDMKESTEAFF.

This clonotype has ten or more counts. The rearrangement joins TRBV20-1 to TRBJ2-7; 12 nucleotides match TRBD1. The CDR3 length is 14 residues. Germline V gene lookup returns CDR1 DFQATT and CDR2 SNEGSKA (reference sequence). V dropped 3 bases and J dropped 7; count of bases not matched to a gene: 7. The CDR3 nucleotides are TGCAGTGCTAGGAGGGACAGGGGGCGGGATGAGCAGTACTTC. It is translated as CSARRDRGRDEQYF.

The rearrangement joins TRBV20-1 to TRBJ1-1, with 7 positions matching TRBD1. This CDR3 has 13 amino acids. The V and J ends lost 0 bases and 3 bases, in that order; junction bases with no gene match: 1. Germline loops: CDR1 DFQATT, CDR2 SNEGSKA (reference sequence). This CDR3 reads CSARDQGDTEAFF. Written as DNA, the CDR3 is TGCAGTGCTAGAGATCAGGGGGACACTGAAGCTTTCTTT.

At least ten counts were recorded for this clonotype. The V gene is TRBV6-1, the J gene TRBJ2-1; D is unresolved. In germline, CDR1 is MNHNS, CDR2 SASEGT. This CDR3 has 14 residues. V was trimmed by 3 bases and J by 0 bases, leaving 6 bases between them. CDR3 sequence: CASSETSSYNEQFF. The DNA of the CDR3 is TGTGCCAGCAGTGAGACGTCCTCCTACAATGAGCAGTTCTTC.

This clonotype occurred many times. This chain links TRBV7-9 with TRBJ1-3; possibly TRBD1 for D (6 bases). Germline assignment: CDR1 SEHNR and CDR2 FQNEAQ (reference sequence). Trimming stripped 7 bases from V and 0 bases from J, with 19 bases between. This CDR3 is 17 amino acids long. The CDR3 loop is CASNSLATGDSGNTIYF. The CDR3 DNA is TGTGCCAGCAATTCACTCGCGACAGGCGACTCTGGAAACACCATATATTTT. Using reference TRBV7-9 and TRBJ1-3 for the parts outside the CDR3, the full variable domain is DTGVSQNPRHKITKRGQNVTFRCDPISEHNRLYWYRQTLGQGPEFLTYFQNEAQLEKSRLLSDRFSAERPKGSFSTLEIQRTEQGDSAMYLCASNSLATGDSGNTIYFGEGSWLTVV.

As concerns this clonotype: One base away lies a much larger clone, so this may be a sequencing read error. The chain uses TRBV10-3 and TRBJ1-3; no firm D call. Germline lookup yields CDR1 ENHRY and CDR2 SYGVKD. This CDR3 is built from 14 residues. CDR3: CAISAQLSENTIYF. The DNA of the CDR3 is TGTGCCATCAGTGCACAGCTCTCTGAAAACACCATATATTTT.

This clonotype was seen only a few times. This rearrangement joins TRBV30 to TRBJ1-4, with D perhaps matching TRBD1 (6 bases). Trimming cost V 4 bases and J 0 bases, with 15 bases left between them. Germline V gene lookup returns CDR1 GTSNPN and CDR2 SVGIG (reference sequence). This CDR3 region has 16 residues. The CDR3 sequence: CAWTLGTPSTNEKLFF. The DNA of the CDR3 is TGTGCCTGGACTCTGGGGACACCGTCAACTAATGAAAAACTGTTTTTT.

This sequence joins TRBV25-1 and TRBJ2-7; 7 bases are a match to TRBD1. J gave up 4 bases and V 5 bases, and 14 bases lay outside the gene matches. The CDR3 is 16 residues long. The germline V gene encodes CDR1 MGHDK and CDR2 SYGVNS. CDR3 coding DNA: TGTGCCAGCAGTCCCAGAAGGGGACAGACCCGTTACGAGCAGTACGTC. Amino acid sequence: CASSPRRGQTRYEQYV.

A few counts support this clonotype. The chain employs TRBV6-1 and TRBJ2-7, with TRBD1 matching over 7 bases. V trimming: 2 bases; J trimming: 2 bases; junction bases outside the gene matches: 6. The CDR3 covers 15 residues. CDR1 is MNHNS and CDR2 is SASEGT in the germline V gene. The CDR3 loop reads CASSETGDRAYEQYV. CDR3 coding DNA: TGTGCCAGCAGTGAAACAGGGGATCGGGCCTACGAGCAGTACGTC.

This clonotype was counted only a few times. The gene calls are TRBV6-5 and TRBJ1-5, with 8 bases lining up with TRBD1. The CDR3 loop spans 16 amino acids. The V gene's germline CDR1 is MNHEY and CDR2 SVGAGI. V was clipped by 7 bases and J by 5 bases; unmatched bases: 13. The CDR3 nucleotides are TGTGCCAGCATCGAGGACAGGGTTGTTTGGGATCAGCCCCAGCATTTT. This encodes CASIEDRVVWDQPQHF.

This clonotype was detected many times. This chain links TRBV29-1 with TRBJ1-5; tentatively, D is TRBD1 (6 bases). The germline V and J ends were trimmed by 4 bases and 3 bases, with 13 bases remaining between them. The CDR3 extends over 14 amino acids. CDR1 and CDR2 from the germline V gene are SQVTM and ANQGSEA. The CDR3 nucleotides read TGCAGCGTTGTTTCTTCAGGGGACAATCAGCCCCAGCATTTT. Translated, it gives CSVVSSGDNQPQHF.